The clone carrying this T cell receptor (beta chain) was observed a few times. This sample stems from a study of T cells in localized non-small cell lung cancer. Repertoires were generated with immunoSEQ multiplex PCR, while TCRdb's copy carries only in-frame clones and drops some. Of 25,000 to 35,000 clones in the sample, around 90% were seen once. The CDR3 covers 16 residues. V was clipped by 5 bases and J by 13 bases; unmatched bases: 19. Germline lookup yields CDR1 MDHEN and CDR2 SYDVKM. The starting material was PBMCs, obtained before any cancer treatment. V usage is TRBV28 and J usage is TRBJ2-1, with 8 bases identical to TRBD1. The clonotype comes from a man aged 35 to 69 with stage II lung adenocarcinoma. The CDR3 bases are TGTGCCAGCAGTCGATACCGACAGGGGACGAGAGGTCAACAGTTCTTC. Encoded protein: CASSRYRQGTRGQQFF.